This paragraph covers one TCR beta chain sequence. The antigen remains undetermined. This record belongs to a study of beta chain features in type 1 diabetes. The study, taken as a whole, reports: Shorter TCRB CDR3s, moderately but significantly so, marked every one of the four CD4+ subsets in Type 1 diabetes patients.

In germline, CDR1 is SSHAT, CDR2 FNYEAQ (reference sequence). The CDR3 contains 11 residues. It was one heparinised blood draw, averaging roughly 100 mL, that each donor gave. Every bit of the isolated RNA underwent reverse transcription, so sequencing read expressed TCRB transcripts. Clones were read by immunoSEQ multiplex PCR, and TCRdb kept only the in-frame ones, dropping some. The sample includes some 660,000 clones, over 12% seen only once; the top ten take 0.04%. V is TRBV7-7 and J is TRBJ2-1; D possibly corresponds to TRBD2 (6 bases). The sample comprised naive CD4+ T cells from blood. The receptor was isolated from a man between 18 and 35 years old with type 1 diabetes. The CDR3, as DNA: TGTGCTAACCGGCGGAGGGATGAGCAGTTCTTC. Its translation is CANRRRDEQFF.